Presented here are 4 T cell receptor beta chains from one specimen sequenced in a study of shared clonotypes between healthy human individuals. TCRdb keeps only in-frame clones here, not all; method: immunoSEQ multiplex PCR. The table lists about 2 million clones, around 96% of them singletons. Naive-designated CD8 cells lacked CD45RO, were positively enriched for CCR7, and omitted terminally differentiated effector memory CD45RA+ cells. Sequenced material: naive CD8+ T cells sorted from blood. These receptors came from a man younger than 35 in good health.

Turning to this clone: Distinct nucleotide sequences in the sample also encode this CDR3. CDR3 sequence: CASRKDREGNQPQHF. The CDR3 coding sequence is TGTGCCAGTAGGAAAGACAGGGAGGGGAATCAGCCCCAGCATTTT. The chain uses TRBV19 and TRBJ1-5, with 7 nucleotides matching TRBD1. The V and J ends lost 6 bases and 4 bases, in that order; junction bases with no gene match: 9. The CDR3 consists of 15 residues. In germline, CDR1 is LNHDA, CDR2 SQIVND (reference sequence).

This clone was observed a single time. The chain is built from TRBV4-1 and TRBJ2-4, with D perhaps matching TRBD2 (5 bases). The CDR3 is 13 amino acids. V lost 0 bases and J lost 9, with 9 bases in between. CDR1 MGHRA and CDR2 YSYEKL come from the germline V gene. The CDR3 loop is CASSQDLASIQYF. The CDR3, as DNA: TGCGCCAGCAGCCAAGATCTAGCAAGCATTCAGTACTTC.

This rearrangement joins TRBV5-5 to TRBJ2-7; the match to TRBD1 covers 8 bases. CDR1 is SGHKS, CDR2 YYEKEE, per germline (reference sequence). CDR3 length equals 13 residues. V was clipped by 4 bases and J by 9 bases; unmatched bases: 9. The CDR3 sequence: CASSEGQAGRQYF. The CDR3 DNA reads as TGTGCCAGCAGCGAGGGACAGGCGGGGCGGCAGTACTTC.

The V and J genes are TRBV10-3 and TRBJ2-1; 8 bases are shared with TRBD2. The CDR3 runs 14 residues. CDR1 and CDR2 (germline): ENHRY, SYGVKD. With 8 bases clipped from V and 2 bases from J, the junction kept 5 bases outside the gene matches. DNA of the CDR3: TGTGCCATCGCGACGCGGGAGGCCTACAATGAGCAGTTCTTC. Protein product: CAIATREAYNEQFF.